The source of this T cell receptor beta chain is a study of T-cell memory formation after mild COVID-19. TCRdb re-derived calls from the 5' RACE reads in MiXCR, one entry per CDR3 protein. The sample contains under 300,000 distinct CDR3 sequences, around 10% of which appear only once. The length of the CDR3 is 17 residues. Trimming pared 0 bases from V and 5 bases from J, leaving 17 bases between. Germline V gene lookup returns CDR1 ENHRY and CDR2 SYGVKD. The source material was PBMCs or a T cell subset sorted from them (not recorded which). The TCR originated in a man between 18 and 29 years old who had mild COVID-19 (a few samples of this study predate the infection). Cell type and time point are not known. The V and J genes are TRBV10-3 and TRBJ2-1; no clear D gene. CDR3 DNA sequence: TGTGCCATCAGTGAGTCTCTAGGTCTAGTTTTCCACAATGAGCAGTTCTTC. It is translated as CAISESLGLVFHNEQFF.